The 9 T cell receptor beta chains in this list originate from one sample, sequenced in a study of blood T cell dynamics during melanoma immunotherapy. This table comes from immunoSEQ multiplex PCR, and its TCRdb copy is limited to in-frame clones, with some not included. The repertoire holds approximately 23,000 clones, with approximately 89% as singletons. Time point: pre-treatment baseline. The material sequenced was blood, taken from a patient treated with checkpoint blockade. Receptors were obtained from a human donor with melanoma.

The chain has TRBV6-1 and TRBJ2-7; D unresolved. The CDR3 sequence is 11 residues long. V was pared by 4 bases and J by 7 bases, with 8 bases between. The germline V gene has CDR1 MNHNS and CDR2 SASEGT. The CDR3 sequence is CASSAGPEQYF. In nucleotides, the CDR3 is TGTGCCAGCAGTGCAGGTCCGGAGCAGTACTTC.

The chain employs TRBV27 and TRBJ2-1; 12 nucleotides agree with TRBD2. CDR1 is MNHEY and CDR2 is SMNVEV in the germline V gene (reference sequence). The CDR3 has 14 amino acids. V lost 2 bases to trimming and J lost 7 bases; unmatched junction nucleotides: 0. In DNA form, the CDR3 reads TGTGCCAGCAGTTTAGGGACTAGCGGGAATGAGCAGTTCTTC. Encoded protein: CASSLGTSGNEQFF.

This chain joins TRBV7-2 and TRBJ2-1; D gene ambiguous. With 5 bases removed from V and 2 bases from J, the gap between germline ends came to 4 bases. This CDR3 comprises 12 residues. Per the germline V gene, CDR1 is SGHTA and CDR2 is FQGNSA. CDR3 coding DNA: TGTGCCAGCAGCCCAGCCTACAATGAGCAGTTCTTC. Translating it yields CASSPAYNEQFF.

This sequence joins TRBV5-1 and TRBJ2-3; D perhaps matches TRBD1 (7 bases). The CDR3 is 15 amino acids. V was shortened by 4 bases and J by 0 bases, with 12 bases between the two germline ends. Germline V gene sequence: CDR1 SGHRS, CDR2 YFSETQ. CDR3 nucleotides: TGCGCCAGCAGCCAGGGGGGAACTAGCACAGATACGCAGTATTTT. This codes for CASSQGGTSTDTQYF.

The J gene is TRBJ1-2, the V gene TRBV19, with 7 bases that match TRBD1. Germline assignment: CDR1 LNHDA and CDR2 SQIVND (reference sequence). Trimming took 6 bases from V and 0 from J; bases not matched to a gene: 10. The length of the CDR3 is 16 residues. The CDR3 nucleotides read TGTGCCAGTAGGCCCGGCGGGGGGACAGCTAACTATGGCTACACCTTC. Protein product: CASRPGGGTANYGYTF.

The rearrangement links TRBV7-8 to TRBJ1-4; unclear D gene. Germline CDR1 and CDR2: SGHVS and FQNEAQ. V was cut by 2 bases and J by 5 bases, with 12 bases left in between. This CDR3 comprises 15 residues. Here the CDR3 DNA reads TGTGCCAGCAGCTTACCCCTCAGAGGGAATGAAAAACTGTTTTTT. It encodes CASSLPLRGNEKLFF.

In its sample, this clone was seen once. This chain links TRBV6-5 with TRBJ2-5, with 12 bases lining up with TRBD1. Losses at the gene ends were 5 bases for V and 5 bases for J; bases not matched to a gene: 3. There are 14 residues in the CDR3. Per germline, CDR1 MNHEY and CDR2 SVGAGI. The CDR3 nucleotides are TGTGCCAGCAGTGGGGACAGGGGGCTTGAGACCCAGTACTTC. This encodes CASSGDRGLETQYF.

CDR3 coding DNA: TGTGCCAGTAGTCGAGGGACAGTCAGCAATCAGCCCCAGCATTTT. Its protein product is CASSRGTVSNQPQHF. The J gene is TRBJ1-5, the V gene TRBV19; TRBD1 aligns across 7 bases. This CDR3 spans 15 amino acids. The germline gives CDR1 LNHDA, CDR2 SQIVND (reference sequence). V shed 5 bases and J 1 base; nucleotides not matched to a gene: 5.

The chain employs TRBV10-2 and TRBJ1-5; D gene uncertain. CDR3 size: 12 residues. Trimming took 4 bases from V and 7 from J, leaving 8 bases between them. CDR1 is WSHSY and CDR2 is SAAADI in the germline V gene. CDR3 sequence: CASSATKQPQHF. CDR3 sequence (DNA): TGCGCCAGCAGTGCGACCAAACAGCCCCAGCATTTT.